Below are 23 T cell receptor beta chains sequenced from a single sample in a study of CD4 T cells in relation to SARS-CoV-2 and coronaviruses. The antigens of these receptors remain unknown. This table comes from immunoSEQ multiplex PCR, and its TCRdb copy is limited to in-frame clones, with some not included. The data hold around 31,000 clones, with roughly 82% observed a single time. Sequenced: memory CD4+ T cells from PBMCs, cultured in vitro. The receptors come from an adult with COVID-19.

The rearrangement uses TRBV28 and TRBJ1-1, with D perhaps TRBD1 (5 bases). With 6 bases removed from V and 4 bases from J, the gap between germline ends came to 12 bases. Per germline, CDR1 MDHEN and CDR2 SYDVKM. The CDR3 spans 13 residues. For the CDR3, the DNA is TGTGCCAGCAGCCGTCCGGGACCCACTGAAGCTTTCTTT. This gives the protein CASSRPGPTEAFF.

CDR3 sequence (DNA): TGTGCCAGCAGCTTAGAGACAGGGGGTTGGGCTGAAGCTTTCTTT. Protein sequence: CASSLETGGWAEAFF. The chain carries TRBV7-8 and TRBJ1-1, with 9 bases lining up with TRBD1. J was trimmed by 6 bases and V by 1 base; bases with no gene match: 6. This CDR3 has 15 residues. Looked up from germline, CDR1 is SGHVS and CDR2 is FQNEAQ. The variable domain in full, completed from reference TRBV7-8 and TRBJ1-1, reads GAGVSQSPRYKVAKRGQDVALRCDPISGHVSLFWYQQALGQGPEFLTYFQNEAQLDKSGLPSDRFFAERPEGSVSTLKIQRTQQEDSAVYLCASSLETGGWAEAFFGQGTRLTVV.

The chain couples TRBV7-9 to TRBJ2-5; 9 nucleotides agree with TRBD1. V lost 5 bases and J lost 0; bases outside the gene matches: 7. CDR3 length: 16 amino acids. CDR1 and CDR2 (germline): SEHNR, FQNEAQ (reference sequence). The CDR3 spells CASSLRQGGYQETQYF. The DNA for the CDR3 is TGTGCCAGCAGCCTACGACAGGGGGGGTACCAAGAGACCCAGTACTTC.

V gene TRBV27 combines with J gene TRBJ1-6; the D is unclear. CDR1 is MNHEY, CDR2 SMNVEV, per germline (reference sequence). The CDR3 covers 14 residues. Trimming pared 0 bases from V and 10 bases from J, leaving 10 bases between. The CDR3, as DNA: TGTGCCAGCAGTTTATCAGGGTTTGGCTCACCCCTCCACTTT. Encoded protein: CASSLSGFGSPLHF.

Written as DNA, the CDR3 is TGTGCCAGCAGTTCACCCAGGATTATCACAGATACGCAGTATTTT. It translates to CASSSPRIITDTQYF. The chain uses TRBV6-6 and TRBJ2-3; D unresolved. Germline CDR1 reads MNHNY; CDR2 reads SVGAGI (reference sequence). CDR3 size: 15 residues. V shed 4 bases and J shed 2 bases, with 13 bases lying between them.

This sequence joins TRBV19 and TRBJ2-2; 8 bases align to TRBD1. The J segment lost 2 bases and the V segment lost 6 bases, leaving 5 bases of the junction unmatched. The germline V gene has CDR1 LNHDA and CDR2 SQIVND (reference sequence). The CDR3 is made up of 15 amino acids. The CDR3 nucleotides read TGTGCCAGTAGACTGACAGGGGTCAACACCGGGGAGCTGTTTTTT. It translates to CASRLTGVNTGELFF.

A single count supports this clone. The rearrangement links TRBV6-5 to TRBJ2-1, with 7 nucleotides matching TRBD2. This CDR3 has 14 residues. V lost 7 bases to trimming and J lost 9 bases; unmatched junction nucleotides: 12. Germline CDR1 and CDR2: MNHEY and SVGAGI. The CDR3, as DNA: TGTGCCAGCACCCCCGGACTAGTCCCCGGTGAGCAGTTCTTC. Protein: CASTPGLVPGEQFF.

This chain joins TRBV9 and TRBJ2-7; 9 nucleotides agree with TRBD1. Germline V gene sequence: CDR1 SGDLS, CDR2 YYNGEE. Trimming at V came to 1 base and at J to 3 bases, leaving 5 bases not matched to a gene. The CDR3 is 15 residues long. The DNA of the CDR3 is TGTGCCAGCAGCGTATTTACAGGGGGCTTCTACGAGCAGTACTTC. Protein: CASSVFTGGFYEQYF.

The J gene is TRBJ1-5, the V gene TRBV7-2, with D tentatively TRBD1 (6 bases). The CDR3 is 15 amino acids. The V end was cut by 3 bases, the J end by 2 bases, with 11 bases between. Germline assignment: CDR1 SGHTA and CDR2 FQGNSA. The CDR3, as DNA: TGTGCCAGCAGCTTCGGACAGTCGGGCAATCAGCCCCAGCATTTT. This translates into CASSFGQSGNQPQHF.

The rearrangement uses TRBV5-4 and TRBJ2-7; TRBD2 is a possible D gene (6 bases). V dropped 4 bases and J dropped 2 bases, with 13 bases sitting between them. The germline V gene encodes CDR1 SGHNT and CDR2 YYREEE (reference sequence). The CDR3 contains 14 residues. The CDR3 region is CASSDGRDPYEQYF. As DNA, the CDR3 is TGTGCCAGCAGCGATGGGCGGGACCCCTACGAGCAGTACTTC.

The CDR3 bases are TGTGCCAGCAGCGTACCCGGGGAGCTGTTTTTT. This encodes CASSVPGELFF. The chain is built from TRBV9 and TRBJ2-2, with D unclear. The length of the CDR3 is 11 residues. Germline V CDR1 and CDR2: SGDLS, YYNGEE. Trimming cost V 1 base and J 6 bases, with 1 base left between them.

A few counts support this clone. In DNA form, the CDR3 reads TGTGCCTGGAGTATTCGTGAAAAACTGTTTTTT. Its translation: CAWSIREKLFF. V usage is TRBV30 and J usage is TRBJ1-4; D not resolved. Germline-derived CDR1 and CDR2 are GTSNPN and SVGIG (reference sequence). The V and J ends lost 2 bases and 7 bases respectively, with 5 bases between them. The CDR3 length is 11 residues.

This chain connects TRBV12-3 or TRBV12-4 to TRBJ2-1; D ambiguous. V lost 6 bases to trimming and J lost 8 bases, with 14 bases between them. This CDR3 contains 13 residues. In nucleotides, the CDR3 is TGTGCCAGCAGCATCACCAATGCGGATGAGCAGTTCTTC. Translating it yields CASSITNADEQFF.

CDR3 DNA sequence: TGCGCCAGCAGTCAGCATAGGGACAGGGGATCGGTGGCTGAAAAACTGTTTTTT. This sequence encodes CASSQHRDRGSVAEKLFF. The V gene is TRBV23-1, the J gene TRBJ1-4; 10 nucleotides agree with TRBD1. TRBV23-1 is placed among ORFs of uncertain function. This CDR3 has 18 residues. V lost 3 bases and J lost 7; bases outside the gene matches: 14.

This clone was observed once. The J gene is TRBJ2-7, the V gene TRBV29-1; a weak D match, TRBD1 (6 bases). Trimming took 7 bases from V and 3 from J, leaving 10 bases between them. CDR3 length: 11 amino acids. Germline loops: CDR1 SQVTM, CDR2 ANQGSEA. The CDR3 bases are TGCAGCGCAGGACAGATCTACGAGCAGTACTTC. It codes for CSAGQIYEQYF.

The chain combines TRBV5-1 with TRBJ2-7; 9 bases match TRBD2. The V and J ends lost 4 bases and 1 base, in that order; junction bases with no gene match: 3. CDR1 SGHRS and CDR2 YFSETQ come from the germline V gene. The CDR3 has 14 residues. This CDR3 is CASSPLAGSYEQYF. The CDR3 DNA reads as TGCGCCAGCAGCCCACTAGCGGGTTCCTACGAGCAGTACTTC.

The V call is TRBV20-1, the J call TRBJ2-3; TRBD2 matches 10 bases. Germline CDR1 and CDR2: DFQATT and SNEGSKA (reference sequence). The V gene end was trimmed by 3 bases and the J gene end by 1 base; junction bases not matched to a gene: 4. The CDR3 has 15 residues. CDR3 bases: TGCAGTGCTAGTCCCGGGACTAGCGGCACAGATACGCAGTATTTT. It yields the protein CSASPGTSGTDTQYF.

This chain joins TRBV5-1 and TRBJ2-2; 11 bases align to TRBD2. Germline trimming cut 1 base from V and 5 bases from J; bases unmatched to any gene: 4. CDR1 SGHRS and CDR2 YFSETQ come from the germline V gene. The CDR3 consists of 16 residues. The CDR3 bases are TGCGCCAGCAGCTTGACTAGCGGGAGTCATACCGGGGAGCTGTTTTTT. Its translation is CASSLTSGSHTGELFF.

CDR3 region: CASSLFGPKGETQYF. CDR3 DNA sequence: TGCGCCAGCAGCTTGTTTGGCCCCAAGGGAGAGACCCAGTACTTC. The chain combines TRBV5-1 with TRBJ2-5, with unresolved D. The V end lost 1 base, the J end lost 4 bases, and 14 bases lay between the germline ends. The CDR3 is made up of 15 amino acids. Germline V gene sequence: CDR1 SGHRS, CDR2 YFSETQ.

V gene TRBV5-1 combines with J gene TRBJ1-6; no clear D gene. The germline V and J ends were trimmed by 0 bases and 4 bases, with 11 bases remaining between them. The length of the CDR3 is 16 residues. Germline V gene data show CDR1 as SGHRS and CDR2 as YFSETQ. Here the CDR3 reads CASSLAGVRYNSPLHF. The CDR3 region has the DNA TGCGCCAGCAGCTTGGCTGGGGTTCGATATAATTCACCCCTCCACTTT.

The V gene is TRBV3-1 (or the pseudogene TRBV3-2), the J gene TRBJ1-2; D uncertain. Trimming took 0 bases from V and 4 from J, leaving 9 bases between them. CDR1 is LGHDT, CDR2 YNNKEL, per germline (reference sequence). CDR3 length: 14 residues. Here the CDR3 DNA reads TGTGCCAGCAGCCAAGAAGAGGGTATCTATGGCTACACCTTC. This translates into CASSQEEGIYGYTF.

The chain uses TRBV4-1 and TRBJ1-5; 7 nucleotides match TRBD1. The ends lost 5 bases at V and 3 bases at J; junction bases unmatched: 16. Germline CDR1 is MGHRA and CDR2 is YSYEKL. CDR3 length: 18 residues. The CDR3 region has the DNA TGCGCCAGCAGCAGGAGGGGGGTTGGCAGGGGGAACAATCAGCCCCAGCATTTT. Its translation is CASSRRGVGRGNNQPQHF.

The chain has TRBV7-8 and TRBJ2-1; 8 nucleotides agree with TRBD2. The CDR3 has 16 residues. V dropped 7 bases and J dropped 3; count of bases not matched to a gene: 11. Germline lookup yields CDR1 SGHVS and CDR2 FQNEAQ. CDR3 nucleotides: TGTGCCAGCACCCTAAGCGGGAGCGGGCGCTACAATGAGCAGTTCTTC. Its protein is CASTLSGSGRYNEQFF.